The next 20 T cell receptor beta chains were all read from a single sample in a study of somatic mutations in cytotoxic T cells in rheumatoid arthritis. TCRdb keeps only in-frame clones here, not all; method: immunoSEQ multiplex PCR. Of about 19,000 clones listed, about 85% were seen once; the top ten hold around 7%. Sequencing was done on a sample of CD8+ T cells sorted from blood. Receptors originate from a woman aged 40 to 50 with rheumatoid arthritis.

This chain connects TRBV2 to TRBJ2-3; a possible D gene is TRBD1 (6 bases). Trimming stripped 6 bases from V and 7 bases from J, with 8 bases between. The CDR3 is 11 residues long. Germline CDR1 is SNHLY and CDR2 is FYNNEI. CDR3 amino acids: CASRRDNTQYF. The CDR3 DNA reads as TGTGCCAGCAGGAGGGACAATACGCAGTATTTT.

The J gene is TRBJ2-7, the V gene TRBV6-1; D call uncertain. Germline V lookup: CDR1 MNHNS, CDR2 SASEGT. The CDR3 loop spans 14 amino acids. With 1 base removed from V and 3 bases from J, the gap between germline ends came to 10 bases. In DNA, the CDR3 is TGTGCCAGCAGTGAAGGGCTGGTTGGCTACGAGCAGTACTTC. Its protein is CASSEGLVGYEQYF.

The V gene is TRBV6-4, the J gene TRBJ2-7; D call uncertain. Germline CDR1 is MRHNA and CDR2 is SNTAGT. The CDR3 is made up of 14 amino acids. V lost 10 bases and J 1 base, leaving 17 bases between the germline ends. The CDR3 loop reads CATRETPWSYEQYF. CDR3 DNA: TGTGCCACTAGAGAAACCCCATGGTCCTACGAGCAGTACTTC.

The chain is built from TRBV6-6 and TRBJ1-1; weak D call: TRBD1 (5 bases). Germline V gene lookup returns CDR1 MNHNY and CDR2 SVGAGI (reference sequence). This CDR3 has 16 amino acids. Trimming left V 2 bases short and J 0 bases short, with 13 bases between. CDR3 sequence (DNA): TGTGCCAGCAGTTACCCCCGGGGCGGGGTGAACACTGAAGCTTTCTTT. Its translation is CASSYPRGGVNTEAFF.

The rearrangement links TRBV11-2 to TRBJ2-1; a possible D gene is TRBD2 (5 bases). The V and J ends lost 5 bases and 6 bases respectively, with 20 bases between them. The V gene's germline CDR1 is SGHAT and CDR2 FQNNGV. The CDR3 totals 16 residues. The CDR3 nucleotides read TGTGCCAGCAGCCTCCCTTTGAGGGTAGTCTCCAATGAGCAGTTCTTC. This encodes CASSLPLRVVSNEQFF. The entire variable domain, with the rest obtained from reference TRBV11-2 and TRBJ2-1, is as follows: EAGVAQSPRYKIIEKRQSVAFWCNPISGHATLYWYQQILGQGPKLLIQFQNNGVVDDSQLPKDRFSAERLKGVDSTLKIQPAKLEDSAVYLCASSLPLRVVSNEQFFGPGTRLTVL.

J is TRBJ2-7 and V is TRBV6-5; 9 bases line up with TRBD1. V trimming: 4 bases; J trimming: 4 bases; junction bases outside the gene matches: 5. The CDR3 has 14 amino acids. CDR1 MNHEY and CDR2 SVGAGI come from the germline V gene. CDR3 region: CASSLGQGYYEQYF. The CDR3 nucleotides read TGTGCCAGCAGTTTGGGACAGGGATATTACGAGCAGTACTTC.

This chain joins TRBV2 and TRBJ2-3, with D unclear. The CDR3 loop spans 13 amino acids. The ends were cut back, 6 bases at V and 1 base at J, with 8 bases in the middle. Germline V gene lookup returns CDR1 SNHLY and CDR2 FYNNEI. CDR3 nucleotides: TGTGCCAGCAGGCCCACTCGCACAGATACGCAGTATTTT. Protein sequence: CASRPTRTDTQYF. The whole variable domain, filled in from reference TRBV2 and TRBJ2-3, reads EPEVTQTPSHQVTQMGQEVILRCVPISNHLYFYWYRQILGQKVEFLVSFYNNEISEKSEIFDDQFSVERPDGSNFTLKIRSTKLEDSAMYFCASRPTRTDTQYFGPGTRLTVL.

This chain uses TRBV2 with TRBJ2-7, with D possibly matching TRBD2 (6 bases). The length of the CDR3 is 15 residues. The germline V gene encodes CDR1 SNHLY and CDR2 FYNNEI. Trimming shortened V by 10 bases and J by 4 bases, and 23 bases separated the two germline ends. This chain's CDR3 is CAIPIRRGEEYEQYF. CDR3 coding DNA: TGTGCCATCCCTATTAGGAGAGGGGAGGAGTACGAGCAGTACTTC.

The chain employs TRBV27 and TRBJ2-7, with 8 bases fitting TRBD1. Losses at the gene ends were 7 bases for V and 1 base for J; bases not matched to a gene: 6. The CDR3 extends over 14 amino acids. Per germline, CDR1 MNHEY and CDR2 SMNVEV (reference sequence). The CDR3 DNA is TGTGCCAGCAAAAGGACAGGGAGTTCCTACGAGCAGTACTTC. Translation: CASKRTGSSYEQYF.

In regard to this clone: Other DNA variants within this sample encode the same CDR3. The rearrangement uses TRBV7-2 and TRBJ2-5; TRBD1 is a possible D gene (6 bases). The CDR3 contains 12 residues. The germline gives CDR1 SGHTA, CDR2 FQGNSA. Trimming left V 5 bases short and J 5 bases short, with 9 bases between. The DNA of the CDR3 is TGTGCCAGCAGCGGGGGCGGGGAGACCCAGTACTTC. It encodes CASSGGGETQYF.

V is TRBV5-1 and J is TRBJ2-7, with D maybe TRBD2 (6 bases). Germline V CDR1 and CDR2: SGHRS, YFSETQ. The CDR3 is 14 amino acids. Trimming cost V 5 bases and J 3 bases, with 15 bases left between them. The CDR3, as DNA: TGCGCCAGCAGGGAGGGACCCGGGGACTACGAGCAGTACTTC. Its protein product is CASREGPGDYEQYF. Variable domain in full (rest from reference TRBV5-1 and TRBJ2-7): KAGVTQTPRYLIKTRGQQVTLSCSPISGHRSVSWYQQTPGQGLQFLFEYFSETQRNKGNFPGRFSGRQFSNSRSEMNVSTLELGDSALYLCASREGPGDYEQYFGPGTRLTVT.

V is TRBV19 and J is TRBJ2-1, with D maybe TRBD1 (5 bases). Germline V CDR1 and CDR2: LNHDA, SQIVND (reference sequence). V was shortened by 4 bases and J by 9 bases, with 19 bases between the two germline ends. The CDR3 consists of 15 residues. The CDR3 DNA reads TGTGCCAGTAGTACCGGAGAAGGCAGGGTGAGTGAGCAGTTCTTC. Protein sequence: CASSTGEGRVSEQFF.

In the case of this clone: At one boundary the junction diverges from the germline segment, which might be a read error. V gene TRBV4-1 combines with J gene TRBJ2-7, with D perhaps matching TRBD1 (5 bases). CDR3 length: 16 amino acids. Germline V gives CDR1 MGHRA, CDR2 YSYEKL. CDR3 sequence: CASSQDRTQSFYEQYF. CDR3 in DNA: TGTGCCAGCAGCCAAGATCGGACACAAAGCTTCTACGAGCAGTACTTC.

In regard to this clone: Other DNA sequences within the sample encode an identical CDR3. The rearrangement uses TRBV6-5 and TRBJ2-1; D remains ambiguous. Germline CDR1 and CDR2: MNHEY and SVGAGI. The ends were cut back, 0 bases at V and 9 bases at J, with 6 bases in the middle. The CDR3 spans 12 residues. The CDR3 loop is CASSYSTGEQFF. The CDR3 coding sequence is TGTGCCAGCAGTTACTCGACGGGTGAGCAGTTCTTC.

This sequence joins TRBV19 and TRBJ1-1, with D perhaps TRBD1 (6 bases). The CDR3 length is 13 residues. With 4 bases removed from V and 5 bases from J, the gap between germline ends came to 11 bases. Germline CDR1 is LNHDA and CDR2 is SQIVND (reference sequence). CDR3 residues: CASSRGPQTEAFF. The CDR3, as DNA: TGTGCCAGTAGTAGGGGGCCACAGACTGAAGCTTTCTTT.

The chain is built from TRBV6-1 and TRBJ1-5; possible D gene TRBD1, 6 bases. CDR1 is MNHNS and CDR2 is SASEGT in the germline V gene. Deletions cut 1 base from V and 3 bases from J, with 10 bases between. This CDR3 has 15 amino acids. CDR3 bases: TGTGCCAGCAGTGAAGTATCAGGGGACAATCAGCCCCAGCATTTT. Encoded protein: CASSEVSGDNQPQHF.

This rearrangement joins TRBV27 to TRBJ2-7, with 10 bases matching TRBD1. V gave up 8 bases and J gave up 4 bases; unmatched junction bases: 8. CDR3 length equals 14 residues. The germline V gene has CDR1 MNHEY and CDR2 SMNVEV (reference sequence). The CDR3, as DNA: TGTGCCAGCGCCCTCGGGACAGGGGATTACGAGCAGTACTTC. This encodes CASALGTGDYEQYF.

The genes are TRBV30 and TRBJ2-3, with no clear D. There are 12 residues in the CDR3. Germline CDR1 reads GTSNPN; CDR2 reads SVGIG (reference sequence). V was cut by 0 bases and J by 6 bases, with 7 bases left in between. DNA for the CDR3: TGTGCCTGGAGTGTACAGCCGGATACGCAGTATTTT. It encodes CAWSVQPDTQYF.

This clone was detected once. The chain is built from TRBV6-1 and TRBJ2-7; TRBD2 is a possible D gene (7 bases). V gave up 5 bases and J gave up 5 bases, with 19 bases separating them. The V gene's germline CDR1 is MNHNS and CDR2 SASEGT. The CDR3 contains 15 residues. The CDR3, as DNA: TGTGCCAGCAGTAAAATGGGGGGGGCGTCGGACGAGCAGTACTTC. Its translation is CASSKMGGASDEQYF.

CDR3: CASSSSTGGNTIYF. The CDR3 DNA sequence: TGTGCCAGCAGTTCGTCGACAGGTGGAAACACCATATATTTT. This chain joins TRBV27 and TRBJ1-3, with D perhaps matching TRBD1 (6 bases). CDR1 and CDR2 (germline): MNHEY, SMNVEV (reference sequence). Trimming removed 4 bases from V and 3 bases from J, with 10 bases in between. The length of the CDR3 is 14 residues.